A single sample is the source of the 7 T cell receptor beta chains below, sequenced in a study of OX40 agonist ivuxolimab in advanced cancers. Only in-frame clones appear in the TCRdb table, and some are missing; sequencing was by immunoSEQ multiplex PCR. The data contain over 50,000 clones, roughly 90% of them seen just once; the ten biggest clones take up approximately 5.4%. The source material was CD4+ or CD8+ T cells sorted from blood, sampled in a trial of the OX40 agonist ivuxolimab. These receptors came from an adult with an advanced solid tumor such as melanoma, head and neck, liver or kidney cancer.

The V gene is TRBV6-4, the J gene TRBJ1-6; D remains unclear. This CDR3 has 15 amino acids. The germline CDR1 and CDR2 sequences are MRHNA and SNTAGT. V was pared by 4 bases and J by 8 bases, with 15 bases between. CDR3 nucleotides: TGTGCCAGCAGTGTTACCTTCTTGGGGTATTCACCCCTCCACTTT. It is translated as CASSVTFLGYSPLHF.

The chain couples TRBV21-1 to TRBJ2-6; the table gives TRBD2 as D, unverified against the DNA. TRBV21-1 is assigned pseudogene status. This CDR3 is 19 amino acids long. CDR3 loop: CASSPPGGLFNPGANVLTF. CDR3 DNA sequence: TGTGCCAGCAGCCCTCCGGGGGGGCTTTTTAATCCTGGGGCCAACGTCCTGACTTTC.

This clone has just one count. The chain employs TRBV4-1 and TRBJ2-7; D perhaps matches TRBD2 (5 bases). CDR1 and CDR2 (germline): MGHRA, YSYEKL. V lost 0 bases, J lost 1 base, and 13 bases lay in between. CDR3 length: 16 residues. The CDR3 nucleotides read TGCGCCAGCAGCCAAGATAGGGTGGGGAGTTCCTACGAGCAGTACTTC. Its protein is CASSQDRVGSSYEQYF.

The rearrangement joins TRBV28 to TRBJ1-1; D gene unclear. Germline CDR1 and CDR2: MDHEN and SYDVKM. There are 12 residues in the CDR3. The germline V and J ends were trimmed by 2 bases and 5 bases, with 6 bases remaining between them. CDR3 loop: CASSLGWTEAFF. The CDR3, as DNA: TGTGCCAGCAGTTTAGGTTGGACTGAAGCTTTCTTT.

In nucleotides, the CDR3 is TGTGCCAGCTCCCCCTCTTTTGCAATAGGCAATGAGCAGTTCTTC. Protein sequence: CASSPSFAIGNEQFF. The chain has TRBV18 and TRBJ2-1; D unclear. Trimming removed 6 bases from V and 6 bases from J, with 18 bases in between. This CDR3 contains 15 residues. CDR1 KGHSH and CDR2 LQKENI come from the germline V gene.

The J gene is TRBJ1-1, the V gene TRBV6-1, with TRBD1 matching 8 bases. This CDR3 is 16 amino acids long. Germline-derived CDR1 and CDR2 are MNHNS and SASEGT. The V segment lost 3 bases and the J segment 5 bases; nucleotides outside the gene matches: 11. The CDR3 bases are TGTGCCAGCAGTGAGACTTACGGACAGGGTGCGACTGAAGCTTTCTTT. Translated, it gives CASSETYGQGATEAFF.

This rearrangement joins TRBV28 to TRBJ1-1, with D perhaps TRBD1 (6 bases). Germline CDR1 MDHEN, CDR2 SYDVKM. V was clipped by 0 bases and J by 4 bases, with 12 bases between them. The CDR3 covers 15 residues. This CDR3 is CASSLWTGGGTEAFF. The CDR3 nucleotides read TGTGCCAGCAGTTTATGGACAGGTGGGGGCACTGAAGCTTTCTTT.